One sample yielded the 7 T cell receptor beta chains listed below, sequenced in a study of shared T cell receptors in the human thymus. Some clones are missing from TCRdb's copy, which holds only in-frame ones; the method was immunoSEQ multiplex PCR. The sample lists 640,000 or so clones, more than 75% seen once, with approximately 0.0097% in the top ten. These sequences were also reported in another study, on human thymus T cells.

The source material was thymocytes. All receptors derive from a boy younger than two with a congenital heart defect.

The rearrangement links TRBV5-1 to TRBJ2-3; D is ambiguous. This CDR3 comprises 14 residues. V shed 3 bases and J shed 0 bases, with 8 bases lying between them. Germline V gives CDR1 SGHRS, CDR2 YFSETQ. DNA for the CDR3: TGCGCCAGCAGCTCCAACTCTAGCACAGATACGCAGTATTTT. Its translation is CASSSNSSTDTQYF.

The chain combines TRBV10-3 with TRBJ2-5, with 8 bases aligning to TRBD1. Germline V gives CDR1 ENHRY, CDR2 SYGVKD. The CDR3 sequence is 12 residues long. Trimming removed 6 bases from V and 6 bases from J; junction bases left unmatched: 3. The CDR3 region is CAIRDRAQTQYF. DNA of the CDR3: TGTGCCATCAGGGACAGGGCCCAGACCCAGTACTTC.

This sequence joins TRBV11-2 and TRBJ2-1; perhaps TRBD1 as D (6 bases). CDR1 and CDR2 from the germline V gene are SGHAT and FQNNGV. Trimming took off 1 base at V and 14 bases at J, with 12 bases between the two ends. The CDR3 loop spans 12 amino acids. This CDR3 is CASSLGRGQEFF. The DNA of the CDR3 is TGTGCCAGCAGCTTAGGCAGGGGCCAGGAGTTCTTC.

The chain is built from TRBV27 and TRBJ1-4; D gene ambiguous. Germline CDR1 and CDR2: MNHEY and SMNVEV (reference sequence). The CDR3 runs 17 residues. The V gene lost 4 bases and the J gene lost 8 bases, with 23 bases spanning the gap. The CDR3 DNA reads as TGTGCCAGCAGTTCTTGTGGCCGACGGGAGGGAGAAGAAAAACTGTTTTTT. Residues: CASSSCGRREGEEKLFF. Full variable domain (rest looked up from reference TRBV27 and TRBJ1-4): EAQVTQNPRYLITVTGKKLTVTCSQNMNHEYMSWYRQDPGLGLRQIYYSMNVEVTDKGDVPEGYKVSRKEKRNFPLILESPSPNQTSLYFCASSSCGRREGEEKLFFGSGTQLSVL.

The rearrangement joins TRBV29-1 to TRBJ2-3; 14 bases agree with TRBD2. The CDR3 has 17 residues. The J segment lost 2 bases and the V segment lost 4 bases, leaving 8 bases of the junction unmatched. Germline V gene sequence: CDR1 SQVTM, CDR2 ANQGSEA. This CDR3 is CSVGGTSGSRPTDTQYF. CDR3 DNA: TGCAGCGTTGGGGGGACTAGCGGGAGTCGCCCCACAGATACGCAGTATTTT.

J is TRBJ2-4 and V is TRBV25-1; perhaps TRBD1 as D (5 bases). CDR3 length: 14 amino acids. Per the germline V gene, CDR1 is MGHDK and CDR2 is SYGVNS. V lost 7 bases to trimming and J lost 7 bases, with 17 bases between them. The CDR3 is CASTQGSGMNIQYF. CDR3 DNA sequence: TGTGCCAGCACCCAGGGATCCGGAATGAACATTCAGTACTTC.

The V gene is TRBV9, the J gene TRBJ2-1; 7 nucleotides match TRBD1. The germline V gene encodes CDR1 SGDLS and CDR2 YYNGEE. This CDR3 is built from 14 residues. Germline trimming cut 3 bases from V and 6 bases from J; bases unmatched to any gene: 6. The CDR3 DNA is TGTGCCAGCAGCGAGGCAGGGGGTACCAATGAGCAGTTCTTC. It encodes CASSEAGGTNEQFF.